This entry lists 18 T cell receptor beta chains sequenced from one sample in a study of vaccination effects on CD4 cells after COVID-19. In the ViraFEST assay, antigen-specific CD4+ clonotypes were identified by expansion after peptide-pool stimulation. Cells that had been cultured for roughly eleven days were the source of isolated CD4+ T cells. Convalescent patients had PCR-confirmed SARS-CoV-2 infection between March and December 2020. Repertoires were generated with immunoSEQ multiplex PCR, while TCRdb's copy carries only in-frame clones and drops some. This sample carries around 47,000 clones, under 80% of them seen once, and the ten largest clones take 25% to 40%. Their specific antigens are unknown. The material sequenced was CD4+ T cells from PBMCs cultured with a peptide pool, taken before COVID-19 vaccination. These TCRs come from a human donor who had a prior SARS-CoV-2 infection.

The V and J genes are TRBV24-1 and TRBJ2-7; D unresolved. This CDR3 has 19 residues. Germline V gene data show CDR1 as KGHDR and CDR2 as SFDVKD. Trimming pared 2 bases from V and 6 bases from J, leaving 28 bases between. This chain's CDR3 is CATSDSIPGCESPPFEQYF. The CDR3 coding sequence is TGTGCCACCAGTGATTCTATCCCCGGGTGTGAGTCCCCCCCGTTCGAGCAGTACTTC.

This chain's CDR3 is CASSSLRLADYNEQFF. As DNA, the CDR3 is TGTGCCAGCAGCTCCTTAAGACTAGCGGATTACAATGAGCAGTTCTTC. The chain is built from TRBV11-2 and TRBJ2-1, with TRBD2 matching 9 bases. Per the germline V gene, CDR1 is SGHAT and CDR2 is FQNNGV. The J segment lost 4 bases and the V segment lost 4 bases, leaving 8 bases of the junction unmatched. CDR3 length: 16 amino acids.

This chain's CDR3 is CASSAGGLYGYTF. CDR3 in DNA: TGTGCCAGTTCCGCTGGGGGTCTCTATGGCTACACCTTC. The chain combines TRBV19 with TRBJ1-2, with D perhaps TRBD1 (5 bases). Germline assignment: CDR1 LNHDA and CDR2 SQIVND (reference sequence). The CDR3 runs 13 residues. V was shortened by 8 bases and J by 4 bases, with 14 bases between the two germline ends.

This clone has a single count. The V and J genes are TRBV27 and TRBJ2-1; TRBD1 matches at 11 bases. The CDR3 totals 16 residues. After removal of 3 bases from V and 6 bases from J, the junction contained 7 bases not matched to a gene. Germline V gene sequence: CDR1 MNHEY, CDR2 SMNVEV (reference sequence). The CDR3 nucleotides read TGTGCCAGCAGTTTGTTGCGGGACAGGGGGATCAATGAGCAGTTCTTC. Its protein product is CASSLLRDRGINEQFF.

The rearrangement joins TRBV5-5 to TRBJ2-1; tentative D call: TRBD1 (6 bases). Germline V gene sequence: CDR1 SGHKS, CDR2 YYEKEE (reference sequence). Trimming cost V 3 bases and J 8 bases, with 12 bases left between them. The CDR3 is 13 residues long. CDR3 in amino acids: CASSWGPRDEQFF. CDR3 bases: TGTGCCAGCAGCTGGGGGCCGCGGGATGAGCAGTTCTTC. The full variable domain, completed using reference TRBV5-5 and TRBJ2-1, is DAGVTQSPTHLIKTRGQQVTLRCSPISGHKSVSWYQQVLGQGPQFIFQYYEKEERGRGNFPDRFSARQFPNYSSELNVNALLLGDSALYLCASSWGPRDEQFFGPGTRLTVL.

This chain uses TRBV20-1 with TRBJ2-1; D unresolved. The CDR3 loop spans 11 amino acids. The V end was cut by 2 bases, the J end by 8 bases, with 7 bases between. CDR1 and CDR2 from the germline V gene are DFQATT and SNEGSKA (reference sequence). CDR3 DNA: TGCAGTGCTAGACCCTGGGATGAGCAGTTCTTC. Translation: CSARPWDEQFF.

A single count supports this clone. The chain is built from TRBV19 and TRBJ2-5, with 9 bases aligning to TRBD2. Germline values: CDR1 LNHDA, CDR2 SQIVND (reference sequence). Trimming at V came to 5 bases and at J to 8 bases, leaving 12 bases not matched to a gene. The CDR3 has 15 residues. The CDR3 region has the DNA TGTGCCAGTAGTGGTGGTAGCGGGGGTCAATACACCCAGTACTTC. Translated: CASSGGSGGQYTQYF.

V gene TRBV11-3 combines with J gene TRBJ2-2; unclear D gene. The germline V and J ends were trimmed by 8 bases and 0 bases, with 10 bases remaining between them. In germline, CDR1 is SGHNT, CDR2 YENEEA. CDR3 length equals 14 residues. The CDR3 loop is CASSLGTNTGELFF. In nucleotides, the CDR3 is TGTGCCAGCTCCCTGGGAACGAACACCGGGGAGCTGTTTTTT.

The CDR3 DNA reads TGTGCCAGCTCACCATTGGGAGGTACAGATACGCAGTATTTT. It is translated as CASSPLGGTDTQYF. This chain connects TRBV18 to TRBJ2-3, with D maybe TRBD2 (6 bases). The CDR3 spans 14 residues. The germline V and J ends were trimmed by 2 bases and 3 bases, with 9 bases remaining between them. Germline CDR1 KGHSH, CDR2 LQKENI.

In DNA, the CDR3 is TGTGCCAGCAGCTTTTTTGCCGACAGGGCCACTGAAGCTTTCTTT. The encoded protein is CASSFFADRATEAFF. The chain employs TRBV5-4 and TRBJ1-1, with 7 nucleotides matching TRBD1. This CDR3 spans 15 amino acids. Per germline, CDR1 SGHNT and CDR2 YYREEE (reference sequence). Germline trimming cut 2 bases from V and 4 bases from J; bases unmatched to any gene: 8.

The chain combines TRBV9 with TRBJ1-5; 7 bases are shared with TRBD1. V trimming: 5 bases; J trimming: 4 bases; junction bases outside the gene matches: 6. This CDR3 spans 14 amino acids. Germline loops: CDR1 SGDLS, CDR2 YYNGEE. The CDR3 region has the DNA TGTGCCAGCAGTAAAACAGGGGTGAATCAGCCCCAGCATTTT. This sequence encodes CASSKTGVNQPQHF.

V usage is TRBV19 and J usage is TRBJ2-6; TRBD2 matches 7 bases. V lost 8 bases, J lost 0 bases, and 10 bases stayed unmatched. This CDR3 region has 17 residues. The germline CDR1 and CDR2 sequences are LNHDA and SQIVND (reference sequence). The CDR3 spells CASCPAGDVSGANVLTF. The CDR3 DNA is TGTGCCAGTTGCCCCGCGGGGGACGTCTCTGGGGCCAACGTCCTGACTTTC.

This clone was seen only once. V and J are TRBV15 and TRBJ2-2; D unclear. Germline assignment: CDR1 LNHNV and CDR2 YYDKDF (reference sequence). The CDR3 spans 16 residues. The ends were cut back, 0 bases at V and 0 bases at J, with 8 bases in the middle. CDR3 sequence: CATSRDYAPNTGELFF. DNA of the CDR3: TGTGCCACCAGCAGAGATTACGCACCGAACACCGGGGAGCTGTTTTTT.

The chain couples TRBV5-6 to TRBJ2-3; the D is unclear. The CDR3 is 16 residues long. CDR1 SGHDT and CDR2 YYEEEE come from the germline V gene. Trimming removed 0 bases at V and 6 bases at J, with 17 bases between. CDR3 residues: CASSLGPPAVGDTQYF. In nucleotides, the CDR3 is TGTGCCAGCAGCTTGGGACCGCCGGCCGTCGGGGATACGCAGTATTTT.

CDR3 coding DNA: TGTGCCAGCAGCTCCCCCCGGGAGGGACCAGATACGCAGTATTTT. Its translation: CASSSPREGPDTQYF. This chain connects TRBV13 to TRBJ2-3; 8 nucleotides align to TRBD2. The J segment lost 4 bases and the V segment lost 4 bases, leaving 7 bases of the junction unmatched. The CDR3 consists of 15 residues. Germline values: CDR1 PRHDT, CDR2 FYEKMQ (reference sequence).

J is TRBJ2-2 and V is TRBV27, with 12 positions matching TRBD2. The CDR3 consists of 15 residues. V trimming: 5 bases; J trimming: 4 bases; junction bases outside the gene matches: 2. CDR1 and CDR2 from the germline V gene are MNHEY and SMNVEV (reference sequence). CDR3 amino acids: CASSRLAGATGELFF. The CDR3, as DNA: TGTGCCAGCAGTCGACTAGCGGGAGCCACCGGGGAGCTGTTTTTT.

Only a few counts were recorded for this clone. This rearrangement joins TRBV4-1 to TRBJ1-5; D is unresolved. Germline V gene sequence: CDR1 MGHRA, CDR2 YSYEKL. Trimming removed 8 bases at V and 0 bases at J, with 14 bases between. The CDR3 has 15 amino acids. The CDR3, as DNA: TGCGCCAGCTCCCGGGTTGAGACTAGCAATCAGCCCCAGCATTTT. Translating gives CASSRVETSNQPQHF.

The chain couples TRBV19 to TRBJ2-6, with TRBD1 identical over 7 bases. The ends lost 6 bases at V and 4 bases at J; junction bases unmatched: 6. The CDR3 loop spans 15 amino acids. Germline CDR1 and CDR2: LNHDA and SQIVND (reference sequence). CDR3: CASRLDRAGANVLTF. The CDR3 region has the DNA TGTGCCAGTAGGCTTGACAGGGCCGGGGCCAACGTCCTGACTTTC.